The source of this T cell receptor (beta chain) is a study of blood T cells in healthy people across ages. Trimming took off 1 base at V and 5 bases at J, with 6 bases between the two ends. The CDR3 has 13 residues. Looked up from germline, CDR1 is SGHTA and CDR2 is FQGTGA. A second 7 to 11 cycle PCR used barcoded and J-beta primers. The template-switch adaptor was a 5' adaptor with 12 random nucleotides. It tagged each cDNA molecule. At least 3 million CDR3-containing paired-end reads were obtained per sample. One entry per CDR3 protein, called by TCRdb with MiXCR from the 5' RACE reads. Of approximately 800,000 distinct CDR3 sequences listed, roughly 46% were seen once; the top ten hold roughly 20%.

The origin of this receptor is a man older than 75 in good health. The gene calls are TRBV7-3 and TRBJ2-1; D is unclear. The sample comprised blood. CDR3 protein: CASSLRANNEQFF. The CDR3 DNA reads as TGTGCCAGCAGCTTAAGGGCAAACAATGAGCAGTTCTTC.